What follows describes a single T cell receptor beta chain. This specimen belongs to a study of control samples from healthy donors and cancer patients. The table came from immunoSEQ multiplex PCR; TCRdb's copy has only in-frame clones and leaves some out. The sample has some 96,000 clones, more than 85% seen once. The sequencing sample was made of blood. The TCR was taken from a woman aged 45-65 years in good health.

The CDR3: CATSRETIYEQYF. The CDR3 DNA is TGTGCCACCAGCAGGGAGACAATCTACGAGCAGTACTTC. The chain employs TRBV15 and TRBJ2-7; D remains ambiguous. The germline CDR1 and CDR2 sequences are LNHNV and YYDKDF (reference sequence). The CDR3 runs 13 residues. The ends were cut back, 3 bases at V and 3 bases at J, with 9 bases in the middle.